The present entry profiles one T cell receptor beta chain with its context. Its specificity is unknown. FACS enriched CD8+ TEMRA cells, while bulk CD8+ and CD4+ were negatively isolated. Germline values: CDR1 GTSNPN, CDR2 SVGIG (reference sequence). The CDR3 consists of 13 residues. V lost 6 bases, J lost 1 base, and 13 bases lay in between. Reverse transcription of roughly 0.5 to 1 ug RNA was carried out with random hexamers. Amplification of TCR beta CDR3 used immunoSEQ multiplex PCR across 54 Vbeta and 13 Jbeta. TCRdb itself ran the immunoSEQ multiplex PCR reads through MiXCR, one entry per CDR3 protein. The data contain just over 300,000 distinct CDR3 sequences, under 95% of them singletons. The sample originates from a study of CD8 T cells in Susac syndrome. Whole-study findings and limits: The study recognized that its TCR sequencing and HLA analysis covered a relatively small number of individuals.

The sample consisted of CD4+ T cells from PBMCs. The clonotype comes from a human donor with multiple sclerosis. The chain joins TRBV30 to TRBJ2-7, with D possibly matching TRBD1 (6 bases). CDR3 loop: CACRRTASYEQYF. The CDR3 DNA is TGTGCCTGTCGAAGGACAGCGTCCTACGAGCAGTACTTC.